The source of this T cell receptor beta chain is a study of blood T cells in healthy people across ages. Germline CDR1 is MNHNS and CDR2 is SASEGT. Trimming shortened V by 2 bases and J by 4 bases, and 18 bases separated the two germline ends. The CDR3 covers 18 residues. Next came a second PCR, run for roughly 6 to 11 cycles, which used a sample-barcoded 5' primer along with a J-beta primer mix. TCRdb used MiXCR to reprocess the 5' RACE reads, holding one entry per CDR3 protein. The sample has around 800,000 distinct CDR3 sequences, around 62% seen once; the top ten hold 25% to 35%. The receptor was isolated from a man aged 30-40 years in good health. The chain employs TRBV6-1 and TRBJ2-6; D call uncertain. Material for sequencing was blood. The CDR3 DNA sequence: TGTGCCAGCAGTGAATCTCCGTTAGGGCTGACCGGGGCCAACGTCCTGACTTTC. Residues: CASSESPLGLTGANVLTF.